These 32 T cell receptor beta chains were sequenced from one sample in a study of a mutant IDH1 vaccine in newly diagnosed glioma. These receptors have no known antigen. The time point denotes: week 11, during vaccination. The vaccine gave 300 ug of a 20-mer mutant IDH1 peptide subcutaneously per dose. Clones were read by immunoSEQ multiplex PCR, and TCRdb kept only the in-frame ones, dropping some. The top ten clones hold more than 7.5% of a sample with tens of thousands of clones, roughly 84% of them seen once. The specimen comprised PBMCs, sampled from a glioma patient whose treatment included an IDH1 peptide vaccine. The receptor source for this set is a woman between 50 and 59 years old with glioma.

The CDR3 reads CASSLETGTGNTIYF. The CDR3 bases are TGTGCCAGCAGCCTGGAGACAGGGACTGGAAACACCATATATTTT. This sequence joins TRBV7-2 and TRBJ1-3; the match to TRBD1 covers 7 bases. From germline, CDR1 is SGHTA and CDR2 FQGNSA. Trimming removed 5 bases from V and 2 bases from J; junction bases left unmatched: 6. This CDR3 region has 15 residues.

The chain combines TRBV7-2 with TRBJ1-5; D is possibly TRBD1 (5 bases). This CDR3 is 15 amino acids long. Trimming pared 2 bases from V and 7 bases from J, leaving 15 bases between. Germline loops: CDR1 SGHTA, CDR2 FQGNSA. Here the CDR3 reads CASSLYRGMRQPQHF. DNA of the CDR3: TGTGCCAGCAGCTTATATCGGGGGATGAGGCAGCCCCAGCATTTT.

The chain has TRBV30 and TRBJ2-1; D possibly corresponds to TRBD1 (6 bases). The length of the CDR3 is 12 residues. Germline loops: CDR1 GTSNPN, CDR2 SVGIG (reference sequence). V lost 2 bases and J 10 bases, leaving 12 bases between the germline ends. The CDR3 sequence: CAWSSTGTEQFF. The CDR3 coding sequence is TGTGCCTGGAGTTCGACCGGGACAGAGCAGTTCTTC.

The J gene is TRBJ1-5, the V gene TRBV4-2; the D is unclear. Germline values: CDR1 LGHNA, CDR2 YNFKEQ. The germline V and J ends were trimmed by 2 bases and 0 bases, with 14 bases remaining between them. This CDR3 has 17 amino acids. CDR3 amino acids: CASSQSGQPYSNQPQHF. The CDR3 DNA is TGTGCCAGCAGCCAATCCGGGCAGCCTTATAGCAATCAGCCCCAGCATTTT.

This clone was seen once. This chain links TRBV7-9 with TRBJ1-4, with D hard to call. Germline assignment: CDR1 SEHNR and CDR2 FQNEAQ (reference sequence). The V gene lost 5 bases and the J gene lost 0 bases, with 7 bases spanning the gap. The CDR3 contains 14 residues. CDR3 nucleotides: TGTGCCAGCAGCAAAACTGCAACTAATGAAAAACTGTTTTTT. Encoded protein: CASSKTATNEKLFF. Supplemented by reference TRBV7-9 and TRBJ1-4, the full variable domain reads DTGVSQNPRHKITKRGQNVTFRCDPISEHNRLYWYRQTLGQGPEFLTYFQNEAQLEKSRLLSDRFSAERPKGSFSTLEIQRTEQGDSAMYLCASSKTATNEKLFFGSGTQLSVL.

CDR3 nucleotide sequence: TGCGCCAGCAGCTTGGCCGGCAGGGATTATGGCTACACCTTC. This gives the protein CASSLAGRDYGYTF. This chain joins TRBV5-1 and TRBJ1-2; D is perhaps TRBD1 (5 bases). Germline V lookup: CDR1 SGHRS, CDR2 YFSETQ. CDR3 length: 14 amino acids. V was cut by 0 bases and J by 5 bases, with 11 bases left in between. The full variable domain, completed using reference TRBV5-1 and TRBJ1-2, is KAGVTQTPRYLIKTRGQQVTLSCSPISGHRSVSWYQQTPGQGLQFLFEYFSETQRNKGNFPGRFSGRQFSNSRSEMNVSTLELGDSALYLCASSLAGRDYGYTFGSGTRLTVV.

The chain joins TRBV19 to TRBJ1-1; no clear D. Trimming cost V 8 bases and J 4 bases, with 11 bases left between them. Germline CDR1 LNHDA, CDR2 SQIVND (reference sequence). CDR3 length equals 12 residues. The CDR3 loop is CASGRGSTEAFF. For the CDR3, the DNA is TGTGCCAGTGGGCGAGGATCCACTGAAGCTTTCTTT.

This clone has a handful of counts. The chain combines TRBV4-3 with TRBJ1-1, with TRBD1 identical over 8 bases. The germline gives CDR1 LGHNA, CDR2 YSLEER. V trimming: 4 bases; J trimming: 4 bases; junction bases outside the gene matches: 14. The CDR3 contains 17 residues. The CDR3 spells CASSRAVTGVDGTEAFF. DNA of the CDR3: TGCGCCAGCAGCCGGGCCGTGACAGGGGTAGACGGCACTGAAGCTTTCTTT.

The rearrangement joins TRBV29-1 to TRBJ2-3; TRBD2 aligns across 11 bases. V shed 4 bases and J 2 bases; nucleotides not matched to a gene: 8. The CDR3 runs to 16 residues. Germline V gene lookup returns CDR1 SQVTM and CDR2 ANQGSEA. CDR3 protein: CSVGLAGGPNTDTQYF. For the CDR3, the DNA is TGCAGCGTTGGGCTAGCGGGGGGACCCAACACAGATACGCAGTATTTT.

A single count supports this clone. The rearrangement links TRBV6-5 to TRBJ1-2; 9 bases map to TRBD1. V lost 6 bases to trimming and J lost 5 bases; unmatched junction nucleotides: 4. The CDR3 consists of 13 residues. Germline V lookup: CDR1 MNHEY, CDR2 SVGAGI. The CDR3 here is CASSPGTGYGYTF. The CDR3 bases are TGTGCCAGCAGCCCCGGGACAGGGTATGGCTACACCTTC.

The chain uses TRBV30 and TRBJ1-1; the D is unclear. The CDR3 totals 15 residues. Germline assignment: CDR1 GTSNPN and CDR2 SVGIG (reference sequence). The ends were cut back, 0 bases at V and 3 bases at J, with 14 bases in the middle. Here the CDR3 reads CAWSVTVRMDTEAFF. The DNA of the CDR3 is TGTGCCTGGAGTGTCACAGTTCGCATGGACACTGAAGCTTTCTTT.

The chain uses TRBV19 and TRBJ2-7; no reliable D call. This CDR3 has 14 amino acids. The V gene lost 5 bases and the J gene lost 3 bases, with 14 bases spanning the gap. Germline V gene data show CDR1 as LNHDA and CDR2 as SQIVND (reference sequence). This chain's CDR3 is CASSAWAQDYEQYF. DNA of the CDR3: TGTGCCAGTAGTGCCTGGGCACAAGACTACGAGCAGTACTTC. The whole variable domain, remainder taken from reference TRBV19 and TRBJ2-7, is DGGITQSPKYLFRKEGQNVTLSCEQNLNHDAMYWYRQDPGQGLRLIYYSQIVNDFQKGDIAEGYSVSREKKESFPLTVTSAQKNPTAFYLCASSAWAQDYEQYFGPGTRLTVT.

V and J are TRBV29-1 and TRBJ2-1; D might be TRBD1 (5 bases). The V end lost 5 bases, the J end lost 2 bases, and 10 bases lay between the germline ends. There are 13 residues in the CDR3. Per the germline V gene, CDR1 is SQVTM and CDR2 is ANQGSEA. DNA for the CDR3: TGCAGCGTTCCCGTAGGGGCCTACAATGAGCAGTTCTTC. Translating gives CSVPVGAYNEQFF.

V is TRBV14 and J is TRBJ1-1; D is uncertain. Germline-derived CDR1 and CDR2 are SGHDN and FVKESK. V lost 4 bases to trimming and J lost 1 base, with 7 bases between them. The CDR3 has 13 residues. The CDR3 region has the DNA TGTGCCAGCAGCCTAGAGAGGAACACTGAAGCTTTCTTT. Encoded protein: CASSLERNTEAFF.

The chain joins TRBV4-2 to TRBJ1-4; TRBD1 is a possible D gene (5 bases). Trimming shortened V by 1 base and J by 5 bases, and 14 bases separated the two germline ends. This CDR3 has 16 residues. In germline, CDR1 is LGHNA, CDR2 YNFKEQ. In DNA form, the CDR3 reads TGTGCCAGCAGCCAAGTAACCAACAGGTTGAATGAAAAACTGTTTTTT. Encoded protein: CASSQVTNRLNEKLFF.

This rearrangement joins TRBV7-2 to TRBJ1-2, with D unclear. The germline gives CDR1 SGHTA, CDR2 FQGNSA. The CDR3 loop spans 12 amino acids. The germline V and J ends were trimmed by 2 bases and 4 bases, with 5 bases remaining between them. The CDR3, as DNA: TGTGCCAGCAGCTTAACCCCCTATGGCTACACCTTC. Amino acids: CASSLTPYGYTF.

The chain is built from TRBV7-3 and TRBJ2-2; D might be TRBD1 or TRBD2, each matching 5 bases. The CDR3 covers 17 residues. Germline lookup yields CDR1 SGHTA and CDR2 FQGTGA. V was cut by 1 base and J by 3 bases, with 15 bases left in between. The CDR3 protein is CASSLRGTGLDTGELFF. CDR3 DNA sequence: TGTGCCAGCAGCTTAAGGGGGACGGGGCTGGACACCGGGGAGCTGTTTTTT. Looking up the rest from reference TRBV7-3 and TRBJ2-2 gives the full variable domain: GAGVSQTPSNKVTEKGKYVELRCDPISGHTALYWYRQSLGQGPEFLIYFQGTGAADDSGLPNDRFFAVRPEGSVSTLKIQRTERGDSAVYLCASSLRGTGLDTGELFFGEGSRLTVL.

Remarks on this clone: An end of the junction differs from the germline gene, which may be a read error. V is TRBV7-2 and J is TRBJ2-5; no reliable D call. Germline loops: CDR1 SGHTA, CDR2 FQGNSA. The CDR3 length is 11 residues. Written as DNA, the CDR3 is TGTGCCAGCAACTTACAAGAGACCCAGTACTTC. Translation gives CASNLQETQYF.

This clone was recorded a few times. The J gene is TRBJ1-2, the V gene TRBV7-9, with 9 bases identical to TRBD1. Germline CDR1 is SEHNR and CDR2 is FQNEAQ (reference sequence). The trim removed 5 bases at V and 7 bases at J, leaving 17 bases unmatched. This CDR3 comprises 17 residues. CDR3 bases: TGTGCCAGCAGCCATAACCCCAACAGGGGGCTAGGGTTTGGCTACACCTTC. Its translation: CASSHNPNRGLGFGYTF.

This sequence joins TRBV6-5 and TRBJ2-7, with a possible D match to TRBD1 (6 bases). The CDR3 has 12 amino acids. Trimming took 6 bases from V and 8 from J, leaving 14 bases between them. Germline loops: CDR1 MNHEY, CDR2 SVGAGI. The CDR3 DNA reads TGTGCCAGCAGCTCCGGACAGCTTCAGCAGTACTTC. Translated: CASSSGQLQQYF.

The chain has TRBV27 and TRBJ2-5; weak D call: TRBD2 (6 bases). This CDR3 is 15 amino acids long. In germline, CDR1 is MNHEY, CDR2 SMNVEV (reference sequence). With 7 bases removed from V and 5 bases from J, the gap between germline ends came to 20 bases. The CDR3 DNA reads TGTGCCAGCAATTCCTTTCGTCGGGCGGGGGAGACCCAGTACTTC. This sequence encodes CASNSFRRAGETQYF.

This chain connects TRBV5-6 to TRBJ2-5, with 9 positions matching TRBD1. This CDR3 has 16 residues. V gave up 4 bases and J gave up 2 bases; unmatched junction bases: 9. Germline CDR1 and CDR2: SGHDT and YYEEEE. CDR3 protein: CASSRLRDRAQETQYF. CDR3 sequence (DNA): TGTGCCAGCAGCCGACTCCGGGACAGGGCACAAGAGACCCAGTACTTC.

The rearrangement links TRBV20-1 to TRBJ2-3; the match to TRBD2 covers 11 bases. This CDR3 has 11 amino acids. CDR1 and CDR2 (germline): DFQATT, SNEGSKA (reference sequence). V was pared by 5 bases and J by 14 bases, with 6 bases of the junction left unmatched. CDR3 coding DNA: TGCAGTGCTTACCTAGCGGGGGGATGGTATTTT. It translates to CSAYLAGGWYF.

The rearrangement uses TRBV7-9 and TRBJ2-3, with D perhaps given as TRBD1 or TRBD2 (6 bases each). CDR1 is SEHNR and CDR2 is FQNEAQ in the germline V gene (reference sequence). Trimming took 1 base from V and 2 from J, leaving 19 bases between them. This CDR3 spans 18 amino acids. CDR3 DNA: TGTGCCAGCAGCTTAGGGGCCTCGAGGGGGGACAACACAGATACGCAGTATTTT. It is translated as CASSLGASRGDNTDTQYF.

The J gene is TRBJ2-5, the V gene TRBV25-1, with D perhaps TRBD1 (5 bases). Germline CDR1 MGHDK, CDR2 SYGVNS. Trimming removed 3 bases at V and 0 bases at J, with 11 bases between. This CDR3 region has 15 residues. The CDR3 coding sequence is TGTGCCAGCAGTGATCCCGACAGATACCAAGAGACCCAGTACTTC. Translating it yields CASSDPDRYQETQYF.

This chain joins TRBV7-2 and TRBJ1-2; tentative D call: TRBD1 (6 bases). The CDR3 runs 14 residues. V lost 5 bases and J 6 bases, leaving 16 bases between the germline ends. Looked up from germline, CDR1 is SGHTA and CDR2 is FQGNSA. CDR3 residues: CASSMGAGSDGYTF. Written as DNA, the CDR3 is TGTGCCAGCAGCATGGGGGCAGGGTCAGATGGCTACACCTTC. Full variable domain (remainder filled in from reference TRBV7-2 and TRBJ1-2): GAGVSQSPSNKVTEKGKDVELRCDPISGHTALYWYRQSLGQGLEFLIYFQGNSAPDKSGLPSDRFSAERTGGSVSTLTIQRTQQEDSAVYLCASSMGAGSDGYTFGSGTRLTVV.

CDR3 sequence reads: CSAKRGSNEKLFF. CDR3 coding DNA: TGCAGCGCCAAAAGGGGTTCTAATGAAAAACTGTTTTTT. The chain combines TRBV29-1 with TRBJ1-4; D perhaps matches TRBD1 (5 bases). Deletions cut 7 bases from V and 3 bases from J, with 12 bases between. CDR1 is SQVTM and CDR2 is ANQGSEA in the germline V gene. CDR3 length: 13 amino acids.

The CDR3 nucleotides read TGTGCCAGCAGTGAATCGGGGCGGGATGAAAAACTGTTTTTT. Amino acid sequence: CASSESGRDEKLFF. The chain is built from TRBV25-1 and TRBJ1-4; weak D call: TRBD1 (5 bases). Germline-derived CDR1 and CDR2 are MGHDK and SYGVNS. This CDR3 comprises 14 residues. V shed 1 base and J shed 6 bases, with 9 bases lying between them.

The chain combines TRBV19 with TRBJ2-1, with D unresolved. V was clipped by 4 bases and J by 8 bases, with 21 bases between them. Germline assignment: CDR1 LNHDA and CDR2 SQIVND (reference sequence). The CDR3 covers 16 residues. CDR3: CASSTWSGSPLDEQFF. The CDR3 DNA reads as TGTGCCAGTAGTACGTGGTCCGGGTCCCCTCTTGATGAGCAGTTCTTC.

The chain recombines TRBV10-3 with TRBJ1-2, with a weak D call TRBD1 (5 bases). The CDR3 is made up of 14 amino acids. The V end was cut by 4 bases, the J end by 2 bases, with 11 bases between. Germline V lookup: CDR1 ENHRY, CDR2 SYGVKD. The CDR3 sequence is CAISGTGGNYGYTF. The CDR3 coding sequence is TGTGCCATCAGTGGGACGGGGGGGAACTATGGCTACACCTTC.

The gene calls are TRBV19 and TRBJ2-3; 8 bases are shared with TRBD1. Per the germline V gene, CDR1 is LNHDA and CDR2 is SQIVND (reference sequence). V trimming: 3 bases; J trimming: 4 bases; junction bases outside the gene matches: 9. CDR3 length equals 16 residues. As DNA, the CDR3 is TGTGCCAGTAGTATCGCCACAGGGGGGCTTTCAGATACGCAGTATTTT. Translating gives CASSIATGGLSDTQYF.

CDR3 nucleotide sequence: TGCAGCGTTGACGGGGGGGGGAACAATGAGCAGTTCTTC. The encoded protein is CSVDGGGNNEQFF. This chain joins TRBV29-1 and TRBJ2-1; TRBD2 aligns across 8 bases. The V gene end was trimmed by 3 bases and the J gene end by 5 bases; junction bases not matched to a gene: 3. Germline CDR1 SQVTM, CDR2 ANQGSEA. The CDR3 extends over 13 amino acids.